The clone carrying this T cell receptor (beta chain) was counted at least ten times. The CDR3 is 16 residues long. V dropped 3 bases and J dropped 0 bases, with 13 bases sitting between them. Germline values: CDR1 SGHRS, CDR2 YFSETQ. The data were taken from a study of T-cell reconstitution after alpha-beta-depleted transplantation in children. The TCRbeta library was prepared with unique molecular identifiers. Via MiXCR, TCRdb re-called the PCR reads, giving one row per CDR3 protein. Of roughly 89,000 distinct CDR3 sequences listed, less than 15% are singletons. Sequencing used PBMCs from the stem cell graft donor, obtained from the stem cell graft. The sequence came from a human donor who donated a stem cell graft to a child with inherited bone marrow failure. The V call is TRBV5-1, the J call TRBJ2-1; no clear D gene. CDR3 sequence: CASSWSMASSYNEQFF. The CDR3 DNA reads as TGCGCCAGCAGCTGGAGCATGGCTAGCTCCTACAATGAGCAGTTCTTC.